One and the same sample provided the 29 T cell receptor beta chains below, sequenced in a study of blood T cell repertoires in COVID-19. Libraries were prepared by immunoSEQ multiplex PCR; TCRdb keeps only in-frame clonotypes and omits some of them. The sample lists some 420,000 clones, 75% to 90% occurring once. The material sequenced was PBMCs or T cells enriched from blood (not recorded which). The origin of the receptors is a man aged 30 to 39 who had recovered from COVID-19.

The DNA of the CDR3 is TGTGCCAGTAGTGGGAGTGAAAAACTGTTTTTT. It translates to CASSGSEKLFF. The chain recombines TRBV19 with TRBJ1-4, with D unclear. CDR1 LNHDA and CDR2 SQIVND come from the germline V gene (reference sequence). The CDR3 contains 11 residues. V was pared by 5 bases and J by 7 bases, with 5 bases between.

The rearrangement joins TRBV6-5 to TRBJ1-2; no clear D gene. With 5 bases removed from V and 1 base from J, the gap between germline ends came to 8 bases. Germline lookup yields CDR1 MNHEY and CDR2 SVGAGI. This CDR3 is built from 13 residues. Here the CDR3 reads CASSMTSNYGYTF. DNA of the CDR3: TGTGCCAGCAGTATGACTAGTAACTATGGCTACACCTTC.

The chain recombines TRBV29-1 with TRBJ2-7, with TRBD1 matching over 7 bases. The CDR3 is made up of 15 amino acids. Germline CDR1 and CDR2: SQVTM and ANQGSEA. The V segment lost 5 bases and the J segment 0 bases; nucleotides outside the gene matches: 10. CDR3 in amino acids: CSVRPTGSYSYEQYF. In DNA form, the CDR3 reads TGCAGCGTTCGCCCGACAGGGTCCTACTCCTACGAGCAGTACTTC.

A single count supports this clone. The chain has TRBV5-5 and TRBJ2-1; D remains ambiguous. V was cut by 4 bases and J by 6 bases, with 23 bases left in between. In germline, CDR1 is SGHKS, CDR2 YYEKEE (reference sequence). The CDR3 is 17 residues long. Here the CDR3 DNA reads TGTGCCAGCAGCCCCCTCCAAGACATCAGATCCCTCAATGAGCAGTTCTTC. It encodes CASSPLQDIRSLNEQFF.

This chain uses TRBV19 with TRBJ2-2; D remains ambiguous. The CDR3 loop spans 13 amino acids. Germline-derived CDR1 and CDR2 are LNHDA and SQIVND (reference sequence). V lost 4 bases, J lost 2 bases, and 5 bases lay in between. The CDR3 DNA reads TGTGCCAGTAGTAAGAGTAACACCGGGGAGCTGTTTTTT. Protein product: CASSKSNTGELFF.

J is TRBJ1-2 and V is TRBV5-6, with a weak D call TRBD1 (5 bases). The CDR3 contains 14 residues. Germline loops: CDR1 SGHDT, CDR2 YYEEEE. The V end was cut by 0 bases, the J end by 4 bases, with 10 bases between. The CDR3 loop is CASSLALTVYGYTF. The DNA of the CDR3 is TGTGCCAGCAGCTTGGCCCTGACAGTCTATGGCTACACCTTC. Full variable domain (outside the CDR3, taken from reference TRBV5-6 and TRBJ1-2): DAGVTQSPTHLIKTRGQQVTLRCSPKSGHDTVSWYQQALGQGPQFIFQYYEEEERQRGNFPDRFSGHQFPNYSSELNVNALLLGDSALYLCASSLALTVYGYTFGSGTRLTVV.

The chain carries TRBV29-1 and TRBJ2-7; perhaps TRBD1 as D (6 bases). Germline-derived CDR1 and CDR2 are SQVTM and ANQGSEA. This CDR3 region has 14 residues. Trimming took off 5 bases at V and 5 bases at J, with 19 bases between the two ends. CDR3 nucleotides: TGCAGCGTTCAAGCTCAGGGGATTGTCGACGAGCAGTACTTC. Encoded protein: CSVQAQGIVDEQYF.

This sequence joins TRBV30 and TRBJ1-1, with a possible D match to TRBD1 (5 bases). Trimming took off 5 bases at V and 1 base at J, with 11 bases between the two ends. CDR1 and CDR2 from the germline V gene are GTSNPN and SVGIG (reference sequence). This CDR3 has 13 residues. CDR3 DNA: TGTGCCTGGTCGCGGGGCGAGAACACTGAAGCTTTCTTT. Translated: CAWSRGENTEAFF.

The J gene is TRBJ2-7, the V gene TRBV29-1; possible D gene TRBD1, 6 bases. Trimming removed 5 bases from V and 2 bases from J, with 16 bases in between. CDR1 SQVTM and CDR2 ANQGSEA come from the germline V gene. CDR3 length: 14 amino acids. The CDR3 is CSVSTAGVAYEQYF. The CDR3 DNA reads as TGCAGCGTTTCTACCGCAGGGGTGGCCTACGAGCAGTACTTC.

This rearrangement joins TRBV30 to TRBJ2-3; D might be TRBD2 (5 bases). CDR1 and CDR2 (germline): GTSNPN, SVGIG (reference sequence). Trimming removed 2 bases at V and 3 bases at J, with 15 bases between. CDR3 size: 15 residues. CDR3 DNA sequence: TGTGCCTGGAGTAGAGCTACCCGGGGAACAGATACGCAGTATTTT. Protein sequence: CAWSRATRGTDTQYF.

This clone was counted a single time. The chain couples TRBV7-6 to TRBJ2-7; TRBD2 matches 11 bases. Germline V gene lookup returns CDR1 SGHVS and CDR2 FNYEAQ. Trimming at V came to 5 bases and at J to 6 bases, leaving 6 bases not matched to a gene. The CDR3 is 14 amino acids. Written as DNA, the CDR3 is TGTGCCAGCAGCGCCACTAGCGGGAGTGCCGAGCAGTACTTC. Residues: CASSATSGSAEQYF.

This chain links TRBV12-3 or TRBV12-4 with TRBJ1-5; D perhaps matches TRBD1 (6 bases). The CDR3 contains 13 residues. Trimming took 10 bases from V and 7 from J, leaving 17 bases between them. In DNA, the CDR3 is TGTGCCACCCGCTCGGCAGGGGAACAGCCCCAGCATTTT. Translating it yields CATRSAGEQPQHF.

V and J are TRBV3-1 (or the pseudogene TRBV3-2) and TRBJ1-2; tentatively, D is TRBD1 (5 bases). This CDR3 contains 14 residues. The germline V gene has CDR1 LGHDT and CDR2 YNNKEL (reference sequence). Between the trimmed V and J ends, which lost 1 base and 0 bases, there was a span of 6 bases. CDR3: CASSQGTSNYGYTF. For the CDR3, the DNA is TGTGCCAGCAGCCAAGGGACATCTAACTATGGCTACACCTTC.

J is TRBJ1-6 and V is TRBV30; 8 nucleotides line up with TRBD1. The CDR3 sequence is 13 residues long. Germline loops: CDR1 GTSNPN, CDR2 SVGIG (reference sequence). Trimming removed 4 bases from V and 8 bases from J; junction bases left unmatched: 4. CDR3 coding DNA: TGTGCCTGGATCGGACAGGGAGATTCACCCCTCCACTTT. Translating gives CAWIGQGDSPLHF.

The chain combines TRBV6-1 with TRBJ2-7; 7 bases are shared with TRBD1. The CDR3 is made up of 14 amino acids. The V and J ends lost 8 bases and 3 bases, in that order; junction bases with no gene match: 10. The germline gives CDR1 MNHNS, CDR2 SASEGT. CDR3 sequence (DNA): TGTGCCAGCGCCCTCGGACAGGATAACTACGAGCAGTACTTC. This sequence encodes CASALGQDNYEQYF.

This chain uses TRBV24-1 with TRBJ2-5; D may be TRBD1 (6 bases). The ends were cut back, 5 bases at V and 4 bases at J, with 7 bases in the middle. The CDR3 sequence is 12 residues long. Germline-derived CDR1 and CDR2 are KGHDR and SFDVKD. DNA for the CDR3: TGTGCCACCAGTGCGACAGGAGAGACCCAGTACTTC. It translates to CATSATGETQYF.

This clone was detected only once. J is TRBJ2-3 and V is TRBV10-2, with 13 bases matching TRBD2. The CDR3 is made up of 15 amino acids. The V gene's germline CDR1 is WSHSY and CDR2 SAAADI. The trim removed 7 bases at V and 6 bases at J, leaving 7 bases unmatched. DNA of the CDR3: TGCGCCAGCACTAGACTAGCGGGAGGCAGGGATACGCAGTATTTT. Encoded protein: CASTRLAGGRDTQYF.

The chain is built from TRBV4-1 and TRBJ2-3, with 8 bases identical to TRBD2. Trimming took 3 bases from V and 0 from J; bases not matched to a gene: 2. The germline CDR1 and CDR2 sequences are MGHRA and YSYEKL. This CDR3 comprises 15 residues. CDR3 coding DNA: TGCGCCAGCAGCCAGACGGGGGGGAGCACAGATACGCAGTATTTT. It specifies CASSQTGGSTDTQYF.

The V and J genes are TRBV6-5 and TRBJ1-2; a possible D gene is TRBD1 (5 bases). Trimming took off 5 bases at V and 3 bases at J, with 7 bases between the two ends. This CDR3 region has 12 residues. Germline CDR1 reads MNHEY; CDR2 reads SVGAGI. The CDR3 region has the DNA TGTGCCAGCAGTCCGGGGGACTATGGCTACACCTTC. This translates into CASSPGDYGYTF.

The J gene is TRBJ2-6, the V gene TRBV7-9, with D perhaps matching TRBD1 or TRBD2 (7 bases each). This CDR3 is built from 20 residues. Germline assignment: CDR1 SEHNR and CDR2 FQNEAQ (reference sequence). V lost 5 bases and J 2 bases, leaving 25 bases between the germline ends. Written as DNA, the CDR3 is TGTGCCAGCAGCAAAGGGACAGAGGGTTTTCTAGCGGCTGGGGCCAACGTCCTGACTTTC. Its protein is CASSKGTEGFLAAGANVLTF.

The chain combines TRBV29-1 with TRBJ2-2; D is possibly TRBD2 (5 bases). CDR3 length: 11 residues. The ends were cut back, 5 bases at V and 6 bases at J, with 7 bases in the middle. Germline values: CDR1 SQVTM, CDR2 ANQGSEA. CDR3 sequence (DNA): TGCAGCGTTTCGGGGTCCGGGGAGCTGTTTTTT. Its translation is CSVSGSGELFF.

The chain employs TRBV4-2 and TRBJ2-2; 15 bases agree with TRBD2. The germline V gene encodes CDR1 LGHNA and CDR2 YNFKEQ. CDR3 length: 18 residues. Losses at the gene ends were 1 base for V and 7 bases for J; bases not matched to a gene: 7. DNA of the CDR3: TGTGCCAGCAGCCAAGCAGGGACTAGCGGGAGGATCAGCGGGGAGCTGTTTTTT. Encoded protein: CASSQAGTSGRISGELFF.

The chain links TRBV7-9 to TRBJ2-1, with 7 bases fitting TRBD2. Germline values: CDR1 SEHNR, CDR2 FQNEAQ (reference sequence). This CDR3 has 12 residues. The V gene end was trimmed by 4 bases and the J gene end by 10 bases; junction bases not matched to a gene: 4. CDR3 loop: CASSSPSGEQFF. CDR3 nucleotide sequence: TGTGCCAGCAGCTCCCCTAGCGGAGAGCAGTTCTTC.

As DNA, the CDR3 is TGCGCCAGCAGCCAACAGGGCCTTAGCTCCTACGAGCAGTACTTC. This encodes CASSQQGLSSYEQYF. This chain links TRBV4-1 with TRBJ2-7; D possibly corresponds to TRBD1 (5 bases). The CDR3 runs 15 residues. V gave up 2 bases and J gave up 0 bases, with 11 bases separating them. The V gene's germline CDR1 is MGHRA and CDR2 YSYEKL.

CDR3 coding DNA: TGTGCCAGCAGCCCCAACTACGAGCAGTACTTC. This encodes CASSPNYEQYF. The J gene is TRBJ2-7, the V gene TRBV11-2; no clear D gene. CDR3 length equals 11 residues. Germline CDR1 and CDR2: SGHAT and FQNNGV. V dropped 5 bases and J dropped 3 bases, with 5 bases sitting between them.

This chain connects TRBV5-6 to TRBJ2-3; 8 bases agree with TRBD2. Germline CDR1 is SGHDT and CDR2 is YYEEEE. The V and J ends lost 7 bases and 3 bases, in that order; junction bases with no gene match: 4. The CDR3 spans 13 residues. In DNA form, the CDR3 reads TGTGCCAGCGCGGCGGGGGGAACAGATACGCAGTATTTT. Amino acid sequence: CASAAGGTDTQYF.

CDR3 sequence (DNA): TGTGCCATCACCGCCCGGGGGGGAACCTCTGGAAACACCATATATTTT. Amino acid sequence: CAITARGGTSGNTIYF. The chain has TRBV10-3 and TRBJ1-3; a weak D match, TRBD1 (5 bases). From germline, CDR1 is ENHRY and CDR2 SYGVKD. There are 16 residues in the CDR3. V lost 7 bases and J lost 0, with 16 bases in between.

The chain employs TRBV11-2 and TRBJ2-7; unclear D gene. This CDR3 contains 13 residues. The germline V gene has CDR1 SGHAT and CDR2 FQNNGV. Trimming removed 3 bases from V and 3 bases from J, with 9 bases in between. The CDR3, as DNA: TGTGCCAGCAGCTTCGGTCTAGGCTACGAGCAGTACTTC. Its protein product is CASSFGLGYEQYF.

This clone was seen only a few times. V usage is TRBV20-1 and J usage is TRBJ2-7; tentative D call: TRBD1 (6 bases). The CDR3 is made up of 11 amino acids. V lost 7 bases and J lost 3, with 10 bases in between. Germline V lookup: CDR1 DFQATT, CDR2 SNEGSKA (reference sequence). The CDR3 bases are TGCAGTGAAGACAGGCTCTACGAGCAGTACTTC. Translation: CSEDRLYEQYF.